This is a list of T cell receptor beta chains from one sample in a study of T cell repertoires in cytomegalovirus infection. TCRdb reanalysed the reads using MiXCR and keeps one entry per CDR3 protein. Among about 230,000 distinct CDR3 sequences listed, under 25% were seen once. Specimen: CD8+ T cells from PBMCs. The receptor set was obtained from a human donor in good health (CMV status not recorded). Some clones in this sample may be carry-over from other donors' samples. The CDR3 runs from the conserved cysteine through the conserved F or W. A D gene is named only where the DNA matches it firmly. Expanded clones get a size class; other rows say once, few or many, or leave the size out.

j_call cdr3_length v_call d_call clone_size cdr3_nt cdr3_aa
TRBJ2-3 14 TRBV29-1 TRBD2 few TGCAGCGAGACTAGCGGGCTAAGCACAGATACGCAGTATTTT CSETSGLSTDTQYF
TRBJ2-1 16 TRBV28 TRBD2 few TGTGCCAACAGTCCCTCTATGACTAGCAGCGACAATGAGCAGTTCTTC CANSPSMTSSDNEQFF
TRBJ1-1 15 TRBV28 - - TGTGCCAGCAGTTTATGGTCACAGGTGAACACTGAAGCTTTCTTT CASSLWSQVNTEAFF
TRBJ2-6 18 TRBV9 - - TGTGCCAGCAGCGGACCAACACAATTCGGGCCTTCCCGCCACGTCCTGACTTTC CASSGPTQFGPSRHVLTF
TRBJ1-1 16 TRBV3-1 - - TGTGCCAGCAGCCAAAACCCCAGCAGGTCCGTCACTGAAGCTTTCTTT CASSQNPSRSVTEAFF
TRBJ2-7 13 TRBV6-6 - - TGTGCCAGCAGTGACCAGGGCCCGGGCGAGCAGTACTTC CASSDQGPGEQYF
TRBJ1-5 17 TRBV28 - few TGTGCCAGCAGTTTAGATGAGGGACGGGCCAGCAATCAGCCCCAGCATTTT CASSLDEGRASNQPQHF
TRBJ1-1 13 TRBV28 - many TGTGCCAGCAGTCGAGTGATGAACACTGAAGCTTTCTTT CASSRVMNTEAFF
TRBJ2-1 16 TRBV7-2 TRBD2 few TGTGCCAGCAGCTGGACTAGCGGGGGCCTTTACAATGAGCAGTTCTTC CASSWTSGGLYNEQFF
TRBJ1-2 14 TRBV5-1 - few TGCGCCAGCAGCTTGGAGGGGGCTAACTATGGCTACACCTTC CASSLEGANYGYTF
TRBJ1-2 14 TRBV29-1 TRBD1 few TGCAGCGTCCCGGGACAGGGATTGGACTATGGCTACACCTTC CSVPGQGLDYGYTF
TRBJ2-7 15 TRBV7-6 TRBD1 - TGTGCCAGCAGCACCCCCGGGACAGATCATGGAGAGCAGTACTTC CASSTPGTDHGEQYF
TRBJ1-5 14 TRBV29-1 - - TGCAGCGTTGGGCGGCGGGGTGCCAATCAGCCCCAGCATTTT CSVGRRGANQPQHF
TRBJ2-7 14 TRBV12-3/TRBV12-4 - medium-sized TGTGCCAGCAGTCTCGGTTTATGGGGCTACGAGCAGTACTTC CASSLGLWGYEQYF
TRBJ2-7 13 TRBV19 - - TGTGCCAGTAGTGGGTTGGGGCCCTACGAGCAGTACTTC CASSGLGPYEQYF
TRBJ2-7 13 TRBV28 - many TGTGCCAGCAGTTTGCGTCTATATTACGAGCAGTACTTC CASSLRLYYEQYF
TRBJ2-1 14 TRBV7-2 - many TGTGCCAGCAGCTTAGGACCAGGGGCCGATGAGCAGTTCTTC CASSLGPGADEQFF
TRBJ2-7 15 TRBV19 - few TGTGCCAGTAGTATTTCTTATGGAGAACCCTACGAGCAGTACTTC CASSISYGEPYEQYF
TRBJ2-1 13 TRBV7-4 - - TGTGCCAGCAGCTTATTAGCGGACAATGAGCAGTTCTTC CASSLLADNEQFF
TRBJ2-1 13 TRBV28 - - TGTGCCAGCAGTTTCCGACTATCAGATGAGCAGTTCTTC CASSFRLSDEQFF
TRBJ2-3 14 TRBV12-3/TRBV12-4 TRBD2 medium-sized TGTGCCAGCAGTTTAGACGGGGGGGAAGATACGCAGTATTTT CASSLDGGEDTQYF
TRBJ1-1 13 TRBV25-1 - - TGTGCCAGCAGTGGAGGGAGAGGTACTGAAGCTTTCTTT CASSGGRGTEAFF
TRBJ2-1 17 TRBV15 TRBD1 - TGTGCCACCAGCAGAGATACCGGCCAGGGGGCAGGGAATGAGCAGTTCTTC CATSRDTGQGAGNEQFF
TRBJ1-1 13 TRBV5-8 TRBD1 few TGTGCCAGCAGCGAGGACAGGGGAGGTGAAGCTTTCTTT CASSEDRGGEAFF
TRBJ2-1 15 TRBV9 TRBD2 - TGTGCCAGCAGCTCAAGCGGGGGGGGGGTCAATGAGCAGTTCTTC CASSSSGGGVNEQFF
TRBJ2-1 16 TRBV20-1 TRBD2 - TGCAGTGCTAGGTCAGGCGGGGGGCTGCACTACAATGAGCAGTTCTTC CSARSGGGLHYNEQFF
TRBJ2-1 17 TRBV4-1 TRBD2 - TGCGCCAGCAGCCACCTCCCTGGGGGGGTGGCCTACAATGAGCAGTTCTTC CASSHLPGGVAYNEQFF
TRBJ2-1 14 TRBV12-3/TRBV12-4 TRBD1 few TGTGCCAGCAGTCTCTCGGACAGGGGCAATGAGCAGTTCTTC CASSLSDRGNEQFF
TRBJ2-6 14 TRBV4-1 - many TGCGCCAGCAGCCAAGACTCTGGGGCCAACGTCCTGACTTTC CASSQDSGANVLTF
TRBJ2-7 13 TRBV29-1 TRBD2 few TGCAGCGTTGAAAAGGGAGGGTCCTACGAGCAGTACTTC CSVEKGGSYEQYF
TRBJ1-5 14 TRBV2 - many TGTGCCAGCGGACCTCTAGTGGGCAATCAGCCCCAGCATTTT CASGPLVGNQPQHF
TRBJ2-1 15 TRBV9 - - TGTGCCAGCAGCGGGGATCTTAACTCCTACAATGAGCAGTTCTTC CASSGDLNSYNEQFF
TRBJ2-7 14 TRBV7-8 TRBD1 - TGTGCCAGCAGACCCACAGGGGGAAGCTACGAGCAGTACTTC CASRPTGGSYEQYF
TRBJ1-2 14 TRBV29-1 - - TGCAGCGCTCCCAGAGGGGGGAGGAACTATGGCTACACCTTC CSAPRGGRNYGYTF
TRBJ2-7 14 TRBV19 TRBD1 few TGTGCCAGTAGTATTCAGGGGGCGGCCTACGAGCAGTACTTC CASSIQGAAYEQYF
TRBJ1-1 13 TRBV2 - - TGTGTCAGCAGGCCGGGGATCTACACTGAAGCTTTCTTT CVSRPGIYTEAFF
TRBJ2-6 14 TRBV28 - - TGTGCCAGCCTCACTCGCTCTGGGGCCAACGTCCTGACTTTC CASLTRSGANVLTF
TRBJ2-5 17 TRBV11-2 TRBD1 many TGTGCCAGCAGCTTATCCCCCCAGGGGGCGTCGGGAGAGACCCAGTACTTC CASSLSPQGASGETQYF